Listed here are 4 T cell receptor beta chains from one sample, sequenced in a study of T cells after yellow fever vaccination. TCRdb redid the calling of the 5' RACE reads with MiXCR, one entry per CDR3 protein. The sample includes some 300,000 distinct CDR3 sequences, approximately 3.8% seen only once; the top ten take around 22%. Material: PBMCs, obtained on the day of the yellow fever booster vaccination. These receptor sequences come from a man between 18 and 29 years old who received the YFV17D yellow fever vaccine.

In this sample, this clonotype turned up a few times. The chain links TRBV4-2 to TRBJ1-2; D is unclear. Germline-derived CDR1 and CDR2 are LGHNA and YNFKEQ. CDR3 length: 12 amino acids. With 0 bases removed from V and 8 bases from J, the gap between germline ends came to 7 bases. The CDR3 DNA reads TGTGCCAGCAGCCAAGAGAGTCACGGCTACACCTTC. This codes for CASSQESHGYTF.

This clonotype has a count of ten or more. The chain links TRBV15 to TRBJ1-1; weak D call: TRBD1 (6 bases). The CDR3 contains 16 residues. The germline gives CDR1 LNHNV, CDR2 YYDKDF (reference sequence). The V end lost 7 bases, the J end lost 6 bases, and 24 bases lay between the germline ends. The CDR3 is CATNRGRRGGSSEAFF. CDR3 DNA: TGTGCCACCAACCGGGGGCGGAGAGGGGGTTCCTCTGAAGCTTTCTTT. The whole variable domain, remainder taken from reference TRBV15 and TRBJ1-1, is DAMVIQNPRYQVTQFGKPVTLSCSQTLNHNVMYWYQQKSSQAPKLLFHYYDKDFNNEADTPDNFQSRRPNTSFCFLDIRSPGLGDTAMYLCATNRGRRGGSSEAFFGQGTRLTVV.

The sample holds a few counts of this clonotype. The V gene is TRBV6-2 or TRBV6-3, the J gene TRBJ2-4; 7 nucleotides agree with TRBD2. V shed 0 bases and J 7 bases; nucleotides not matched to a gene: 3. Germline values: CDR1 MNHEY, CDR2 SVGEGT. The CDR3 contains 14 residues. The CDR3, as DNA: TGTGCCAGCAGTTACTCTCGGACTAGGAACATTCAGTACTTC. Encoded protein: CASSYSRTRNIQYF.

This chain connects TRBV20-1 to TRBJ2-2; the match to TRBD1 covers 7 bases. V shed 0 bases, J shed 5 bases, and the junction held 9 bases outside the gene matches. Germline lookup yields CDR1 DFQATT and CDR2 SNEGSKA (reference sequence). This CDR3 is built from 16 residues. In DNA, the CDR3 is TGCAGTGCTAGAGATGGGGGACAGCCCATGACCGGGGAGCTGTTTTTT. Its translation is CSARDGGQPMTGELFF.